The sequence of this TCR beta chain was determined in a study of blood T cell repertoires in COVID-19. Study details: The United States, Italy and Spain supplied acute and convalescent COVID-19 samples. The analysed material was cDNA or gDNA that came from T cells, B-cell-depleted T cells, or PBMCs.

The Seattle patients, enrolled during active infection, were followed longitudinally. Trimming at V came to 7 bases and at J to 7 bases, leaving 3 bases not matched to a gene. The CDR3 contains 13 residues. The table came from immunoSEQ multiplex PCR; TCRdb's copy has only in-frame clones and leaves some out. Of 200,000 to 250,000 clones listed, roughly four fifths were seen once; the top ten hold roughly 7.8%. Sample: peripheral blood. The chain uses TRBV12-3 or TRBV12-4 and TRBJ2-7; TRBD2 matches at 14 bases. This receptor was identified in a woman older than 75 with COVID-19, enrolled during active disease. The CDR3 bases are TGTGCCAGCAAGGGACTAGCGGGAGATGAGCAGTACTTC. It encodes CASKGLAGDEQYF.